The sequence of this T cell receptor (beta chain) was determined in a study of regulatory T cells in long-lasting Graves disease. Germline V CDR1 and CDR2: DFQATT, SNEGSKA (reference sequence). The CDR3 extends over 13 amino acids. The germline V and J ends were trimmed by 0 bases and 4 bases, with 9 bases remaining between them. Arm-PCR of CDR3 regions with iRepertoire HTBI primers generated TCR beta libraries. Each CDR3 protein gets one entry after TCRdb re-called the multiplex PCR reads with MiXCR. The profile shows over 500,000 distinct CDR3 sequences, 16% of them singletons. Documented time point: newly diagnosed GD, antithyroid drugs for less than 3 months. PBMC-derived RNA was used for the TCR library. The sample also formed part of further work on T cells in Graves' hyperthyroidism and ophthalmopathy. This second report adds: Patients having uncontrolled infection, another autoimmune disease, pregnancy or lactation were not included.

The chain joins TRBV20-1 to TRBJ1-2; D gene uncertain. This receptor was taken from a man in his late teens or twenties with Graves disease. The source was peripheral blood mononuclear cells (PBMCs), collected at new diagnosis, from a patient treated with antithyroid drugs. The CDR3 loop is CSARDSTSYGYTF. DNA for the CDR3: TGCAGTGCTAGAGATAGTACGAGCTATGGCTACACCTTC.